This is a list of T cell receptor beta chains from one sample in a study of control samples from healthy donors and cancer patients. Assay used: immunoSEQ multiplex PCR; TCRdb lists only in-frame clones, some missing. The sample includes tens of thousands of clones, roughly 89% of them seen just once. The source material was blood. Every receptor here comes from a man aged 30-40 years in good health. The CDR3 runs from the conserved cysteine through the conserved F or W. D genes are given only for firm matches. Rows give clone size only sometimes, using once, few, many, or a class for an expanded clone.

J gene: TRBJ2-3
clone size: -
D gene: TRBD2
V gene: TRBV29-1
CDR3 protein: CSVDSGRATDTQYF
CDR3 DNA: TGCAGCGTTGATAGCGGGAGAGCAACAGATACGCAGTATTTT

J gene: TRBJ1-5
clone size: few
D gene: -
V gene: TRBV29-1
CDR3 protein: CSVEVDPDQPQHF
CDR3 DNA: TGCAGCGTTGAGGTTGACCCTGATCAGCCCCAGCATTTT

J gene: TRBJ2-7
clone size: -
D gene: TRBD2
V gene: TRBV19
CDR3 protein: CASRPTYPGLAKSSSYEQYF
CDR3 DNA: TGTGCCAGTAGACCTACCTACCCGGGACTAGCAAAGTCGAGCTCCTACGAGCAGTACTTC

J gene: TRBJ2-7
clone size: few
D gene: -
V gene: TRBV4-1
CDR3 protein: CASSQGASYEQYF
CDR3 DNA: TGCGCCAGCAGCCAGGGTGCTAGCTACGAGCAGTACTTC

J gene: TRBJ2-7
clone size: -
D gene: -
V gene: TRBV15
CDR3 protein: CATSGSPRDAYEQYF
CDR3 DNA: TGTGCCACCAGCGGCTCTCCCCGGGACGCTTACGAGCAGTACTTC

J gene: TRBJ2-3
clone size: -
D gene: -
V gene: TRBV19
CDR3 protein: CASKAFSSTDTQYF
CDR3 DNA: TGTGCCAGTAAGGCTTTCTCTAGCACAGATACGCAGTATTTT

J gene: TRBJ2-2
clone size: -
D gene: -
V gene: TRBV24-1
CDR3 protein: CATSGSYTGELFF
CDR3 DNA: TGTGCCACCAGTGGGAGTTACACCGGGGAGCTGTTTTTT

J gene: TRBJ2-6
clone size: -
D gene: -
V gene: TRBV30
CDR3 protein: CAWSYPGPTPGANVLTF
CDR3 DNA: TGTGCCTGGAGTTACCCGGGACCAACCCCTGGGGCCAACGTCCTGACTTTC

J gene: TRBJ2-1
clone size: -
D gene: TRBD2
V gene: TRBV18
CDR3 protein: CASSPGLDEQFF
CDR3 DNA: TGTGCCAGCTCACCTGGACTAGACGAGCAGTTCTTC

J gene: TRBJ2-1
clone size: -
D gene: -
V gene: TRBV28
CDR3 protein: CASSSDTPSSYNEQFF
CDR3 DNA: TGTGCCAGCAGTTCGGACACCCCGAGCTCCTACAATGAGCAGTTCTTC

J gene: TRBJ1-1
clone size: -
D gene: -
V gene: TRBV28
CDR3 protein: CASRGGDIRGTEAFF
CDR3 DNA: TGTGCCAGCAGGGGGGGGGACATACGGGGCACTGAAGCTTTCTTT

J gene: TRBJ1-1
clone size: -
D gene: -
V gene: TRBV30
CDR3 protein: CAWSFEPGAEAFF
CDR3 DNA: TGTGCCTGGAGTTTCGAACCGGGGGCTGAAGCTTTCTTT

J gene: TRBJ1-2
clone size: -
D gene: -
V gene: TRBV10-3
CDR3 protein: CATHPEGGGGYTF
CDR3 DNA: TGTGCCACGCATCCTGAGGGGGGCGGGGGCTACACCTTC

J gene: TRBJ2-1
clone size: -
D gene: -
V gene: TRBV12-5
CDR3 protein: CASGLTGSSSYNEQFF
CDR3 DNA: TGTGCTAGTGGGCTGACCGGTTCTAGCTCCTACAATGAGCAGTTCTTC

J gene: TRBJ2-1
clone size: -
D gene: -
V gene: TRBV9
CDR3 protein: CASSGQTANNEQFF
CDR3 DNA: TGTGCCAGCAGCGGACAAACAGCGAACAATGAGCAGTTCTTC

J gene: TRBJ2-7
clone size: few
D gene: -
V gene: TRBV2
CDR3 protein: CASSTAQSLAYEQYF
CDR3 DNA: TGTGCCAGCAGTACCGCCCAAAGCCTTGCCTACGAGCAGTACTTC

J gene: TRBJ2-1
clone size: few
D gene: TRBD1
V gene: TRBV10-3
CDR3 protein: CAIRAGTGGINEQFF
CDR3 DNA: TGTGCCATCAGAGCCGGGACAGGGGGTATCAATGAGCAGTTCTTC

J gene: TRBJ2-1
clone size: -
D gene: -
V gene: TRBV18
CDR3 protein: CASSLLQGSGNEQFF
CDR3 DNA: TGTGCCAGCTCATTGCTCCAGGGGTCGGGCAATGAGCAGTTCTTC